This TCR beta chain derives from a study of blood T cell repertoires in COVID-19. Study information: Whether acute or convalescent, the COVID-19 samples came from the United States, Italy and Spain. In each case, the material was cDNA or gDNA derived from T cells, B-cell-depleted T cells, or PBMCs.

The Seattle patients, enrolled during active infection, were followed longitudinally. Per the study methods: Nucleated cell number was recorded as an estimate derived from reference gene primer amplification. The table came from immunoSEQ multiplex PCR; TCRdb's copy has only in-frame clones and leaves some out. D and trimming were read from the DNA, whereas the V and J calls and clone size are those reported in that table. The sample shows roughly 280,000 clones, roughly 90% of them seen only once. The CDR3 spans 14 residues. The trim removed 9 bases at V and 5 bases at J, leaving 11 bases unmatched.

The genes are TRBV5-3 and TRBJ2-5; 9 nucleotides line up with TRBD2. TRBV5-3 is filed as an ORF, its function uncertain. The receptor was derived from a woman in her twenties or thirties with COVID-19, enrolled during active disease. The sample consisted of peripheral blood. CDR3 sequence reads: CAIKCSGSNETQYF. The CDR3 DNA follows: TGTGCCATAAAATGTAGCGGGAGTAACGAGACCCAGTACTTC.